These T cell receptor beta chains were read from a single sample in a study of cytomegalovirus exposure and HLA in healthy donors. Data came from immunoSEQ multiplex PCR; TCRdb stores just in-frame clones and leaves some out. Seen here are a few hundred thousand clones, more than 65% observed once, and the top ten hold under 2%. Sequencing was performed on PBMCs. Receptor source: a woman in her 30s in good health and CMV-seronegative. The CDR3 runs from the conserved cysteine through the conserved F or W. D genes are given only for firm matches.

J gene	D gene	V gene	CDR3 protein
TRBJ2-1	TRBD2	TRBV7-9	CASRLADNIRNEQFF
TRBJ2-5	TRBD1	TRBV13	CASSLGLTTGGRETQYF
TRBJ2-7	TRBD2	TRBV11-2	CASTRPGLELYEQYF
TRBJ2-7	TRBD2	TRBV5-1	CASSFGTSGTREQYF
TRBJ2-1	TRBD2	TRBV7-8	CASSRIAGVVRAEQFF
TRBJ2-3	TRBD2	TRBV19	CASGTSGSRLDTQYF
TRBJ2-7	TRBD2	TRBV29-1	CSVGGGTLGYEQYF
TRBJ2-1	-	TRBV6-5	CASRHPGDTIYEQFF
TRBJ2-7	TRBD2	TRBV19	CASSMFSGYSISYEQYF
TRBJ2-2	-	TRBV25-1	CASSEYFGAGELFF
TRBJ2-1	-	TRBV11-3	CASVARGNGEQFF
TRBJ2-3	-	TRBV5-1	CASSLVGQITDTQYF
TRBJ2-1	TRBD2	TRBV18	CASSPGLVGEQFF
TRBJ2-3	-	TRBV10-3	CAIFSGLGHLSTDTQYF
TRBJ2-6	TRBD1	TRBV12-5	CASGPDGTAGANVLTF
TRBJ1-6	-	TRBV5-1	CASSLGQGSSYNSPLHF
TRBJ1-2	TRBD1	TRBV30	CAWRGQRTLGSYGYTF
TRBJ2-7	TRBD2	TRBV7-9	CSSSLAGGEQYF
TRBJ2-3	TRBD2	TRBV4-1	CASSLGLLGSGSTDTQYF
TRBJ1-1	-	TRBV5-1	CASSSTGIRNTEAFF
TRBJ2-7	-	TRBV5-1	CASNWDGSSYEQYF
TRBJ2-3	TRBD1	TRBV12-5	CASGLGDRGLTDTQYF
TRBJ2-5	-	TRBV5-1	CASSFSGEGTQYF
TRBJ1-6	-	TRBV7-9	CASSPGQPKESPLHF
TRBJ1-2	-	TRBV29-1	CSARKGQSYGYTF
TRBJ2-1	-	TRBV5-8	CASSFSGRSYNEQFF
TRBJ2-7	-	TRBV6-6	CASSSLTGLSYEQYF
TRBJ2-3	TRBD1	TRBV7-7	CASSLGQGNTDTQYF
TRBJ2-1	TRBD2	TRBV6-5	CASGTRFNEQFF
TRBJ2-5	-	TRBV7-8	CASSRNQGETQYF
TRBJ1-6	-	TRBV5-6	CASRAGIGNYNSPLNF
TRBJ1-2	TRBD1	TRBV19	CASSTEDRGWDDYGYTF
TRBJ1-2	-	TRBV6-6	CASSRTLVTPNYGYTF
TRBJ1-5	TRBD1	TRBV30	CAWGGQGAQPQHF
TRBJ1-1	-	TRBV10-1	CATPFGTGDTEAFF
TRBJ1-1	-	TRBV30	CAWSPDNLNTEAFF
TRBJ2-5	-	TRBV10-3	CAIRPDGAGETQYF
TRBJ2-1	TRBD1	TRBV2	CASSEERGPNNEQFF
TRBJ1-2	-	TRBV5-6	CASSSYQGHGYTF
TRBJ2-1	TRBD2	TRBV27	CASSPPLAGSQYNEQFF
TRBJ2-2	-	TRBV11-2	CASPPEGGTGELFF
-	TRBD1	TRBV7-9	CASSSGQGELEAFF
TRBJ2-5	TRBD2	TRBV11-2	CASSLGGLAGGQETQYF
TRBJ2-7	TRBD1	TRBV6-5	CASSNSGGGYEQYF
TRBJ1-1	-	TRBV7-9	CASSLVVAGDTEAFF
TRBJ2-3	TRBD2	TRBV7-2	CASSLGRGGSDTQYF
TRBJ2-7	-	TRBV5-1	CASSSFGGSGNEQYF
TRBJ2-3	TRBD2	TRBV10-3	CAISESVRGGRADTQYF
-	-	TRBV21-1	CPHTRGSYEQYF
TRBJ1-5	TRBD1	TRBV19	CASSIVGTEDQPQHF
TRBJ1-2	-	TRBV10-2	CASGQGGYTF
TRBJ1-1	TRBD1	TRBV30	CAWSPTRGKSTEAFF
TRBJ2-1	-	TRBV30	CAWSRGYNEQFF
TRBJ2-6	-	TRBV5-1	CASRLGAGAGANVLTF